This is a list of T cell receptor beta chains from one sample in a study of glioma-infiltrating T cells. TCRdb processed the multiplex PCR reads anew with MiXCR; each CDR3 protein has one entry. The sample yields around 100,000 distinct CDR3 sequences, approximately 28% seen once. The material sequenced was glioma tissue, nonneoplastic brain tissue, or PBMCs (not recorded which). The source of these receptors is a human donor with low-grade glioma or glioblastoma, undergoing nonglioma brain surgery, or in good health (not recorded which). CDR3s include the opening cysteine and the closing phenylalanine or tryptophan. D genes are given only for firm matches. Not all rows give a size; the values are once, few, many and, for expanded clones, a class.

clone_size: many; d_call: -; j_call: TRBJ1-3; v_call: TRBV2; cdr3_nt: TGTGCCAGCAGTCCTCGCAGCCTCTCTGGAAACACCATATATTTT; cdr3_aa: CASSPRSLSGNTIYF
clone_size: few; d_call: -; j_call: TRBJ1-5; v_call: TRBV15; cdr3_nt: TGTGCCACCAGCTACAAATTGGCAGATAATCAGCCCCAGCATTTT; cdr3_aa: CATSYKLADNQPQHF
clone_size: -; d_call: -; j_call: TRBJ1-2; v_call: TRBV4-3; cdr3_nt: TGCGCCAGCAGCCAAGAAAATTCCCCAGTAACGTCGAATTCCTACACCTTC; cdr3_aa: CASSQENSPVTSNSYTF
clone_size: -; d_call: TRBD2; j_call: TRBJ2-7; v_call: TRBV20-1; cdr3_nt: TGCAGTGCCCTGCCCGGGACTAGCGGGGGACCCTACGAGCAGTACTTC; cdr3_aa: CSALPGTSGGPYEQYF
clone_size: many; d_call: -; j_call: TRBJ2-3; v_call: TRBV4-3; cdr3_nt: TGCGCCAGCATCACTGAGACGCACTCGAACACAGATACGCAGTATTTT; cdr3_aa: CASITETHSNTDTQYF
clone_size: few; d_call: -; j_call: TRBJ2-1; v_call: TRBV5-8; cdr3_nt: TGTGCCAGCAGGCTCCACAGTGGGGTCTACAATGAGCAGTTCTTC; cdr3_aa: CASRLHSGVYNEQFF
clone_size: few; d_call: TRBD1; j_call: TRBJ2-3; v_call: TRBV2; cdr3_nt: TGTGCCAGCAGTAACTTAGGGGGCTTCACAGATACGCAGTATTTT; cdr3_aa: CASSNLGGFTDTQYF
clone_size: -; d_call: TRBD1; j_call: TRBJ2-7; v_call: TRBV4-1; cdr3_nt: TGCGCCAGCAGCAAAGGTGACCAGGGGGCGTTCGAGCAGTACTTC; cdr3_aa: CASSKGDQGAFEQYF
clone_size: many; d_call: -; j_call: TRBJ2-5; v_call: TRBV7-2; cdr3_nt: TGTGCCAGCAGCTCACGGGACTCCCAGGGGACCCAGTACTTC; cdr3_aa: CASSSRDSQGTQYF
clone_size: -; d_call: -; j_call: TRBJ2-1; v_call: TRBV12-3/TRBV12-4; cdr3_nt: TGTGCCAGCAGTTTCACCCAGGACTACAATGAGCAGTTCTTC; cdr3_aa: CASSFTQDYNEQFF
clone_size: many; d_call: -; j_call: TRBJ1-1; v_call: TRBV6-1; cdr3_nt: TGTGCCAGCACTCCCCAAACAGCTAACACTGAAGCTTTCTTT; cdr3_aa: CASTPQTANTEAFF
clone_size: many; d_call: -; j_call: TRBJ1-2; v_call: TRBV20-1; cdr3_nt: TGCAGTGCTCGTAACAAAAGGGCCACTCGGTTTCAAGGCTACACCTTC; cdr3_aa: CSARNKRATRFQGYTF
clone_size: -; d_call: -; j_call: TRBJ2-7; v_call: TRBV24-1; cdr3_nt: TGTGCCACCAGCGGCCTTAGCTCCTACGAGCAGTACTTC; cdr3_aa: CATSGLSSYEQYF
clone_size: many; d_call: -; j_call: TRBJ2-5; v_call: TRBV20-1; cdr3_nt: TGCAGTGCTACTAACCTAGCACAAGAGACCCAGTACTTC; cdr3_aa: CSATNLAQETQYF
clone_size: few; d_call: -; j_call: TRBJ2-7; v_call: TRBV18; cdr3_nt: TGTGCCAGCTCACCGGGGCTTCCAGGTCAGCAGTACTTC; cdr3_aa: CASSPGLPGQQYF
clone_size: -; d_call: -; j_call: TRBJ2-3; v_call: TRBV5-1; cdr3_nt: TGCGCCAGCAGCTTGAGGCCACTAGCTTCCCAGACAGATACGCAGTATTTT; cdr3_aa: CASSLRPLASQTDTQYF
clone_size: many; d_call: -; j_call: TRBJ2-7; v_call: TRBV6-2/TRBV6-3; cdr3_nt: TGTGCCAGCAGTTACACCAGGGCAACCTCCTACGAGCAGTACTTC; cdr3_aa: CASSYTRATSYEQYF
clone_size: -; d_call: -; j_call: TRBJ1-5; v_call: TRBV29-1; cdr3_nt: TGCAGCGTTACCGGGGGGGCGGGCAATCAGCCCCAGCATTTT; cdr3_aa: CSVTGGAGNQPQHF
clone_size: many; d_call: -; j_call: TRBJ2-3; v_call: TRBV14; cdr3_nt: TGTGCCAGCAGCCCATACAGGGGCACAGATACGCAGTATTTT; cdr3_aa: CASSPYRGTDTQYF
clone_size: many; d_call: -; j_call: TRBJ2-1; v_call: TRBV28; cdr3_nt: TGTGCCAGCAGCTCTTCCTCCGGGAGCTCCTACAATGAGCAGTTCTTC; cdr3_aa: CASSSSSGSSYNEQFF
clone_size: many; d_call: -; j_call: TRBJ1-5; v_call: TRBV7-9; cdr3_nt: TGTGCCAGCACGGGGGCAGGGACGAATCAGCCCCAGCATTTT; cdr3_aa: CASTGAGTNQPQHF
clone_size: -; d_call: -; j_call: TRBJ1-2; v_call: TRBV18; cdr3_nt: TGTGCCAGCTCACCCGGGAGGGATGGCTACACCTTC; cdr3_aa: CASSPGRDGYTF
clone_size: few; d_call: -; j_call: TRBJ1-1; v_call: TRBV5-1; cdr3_nt: TGCGCCAGCAGCTTCAGTACCTTGAACACTGAAGCTTTCTTT; cdr3_aa: CASSFSTLNTEAFF
clone_size: few; d_call: TRBD1; j_call: TRBJ2-1; v_call: TRBV7-9; cdr3_nt: TGTGCCGGACGGACAGGGGACTACAATGAGCAGTTCTTC; cdr3_aa: CAGRTGDYNEQFF
clone_size: -; d_call: -; j_call: TRBJ1-1; v_call: TRBV18; cdr3_nt: TGTGCCAGCTCTGGGATGAACACTGAAGCTTTCTTT; cdr3_aa: CASSGMNTEAFF
clone_size: -; d_call: TRBD2; j_call: TRBJ2-2; v_call: TRBV28; cdr3_nt: TGTGCCAGCAGTTTAGGACTAGCGGAGAACACCGGGGAGCTGTTTTTT; cdr3_aa: CASSLGLAENTGELFF
clone_size: -; d_call: -; j_call: TRBJ2-5; v_call: TRBV7-3; cdr3_nt: TGTGCCAGCAGCTTTAGTCCTTTAGAGACCCAGTACTTC; cdr3_aa: CASSFSPLETQYF
clone_size: many; d_call: -; j_call: TRBJ1-1; v_call: TRBV10-3; cdr3_nt: TGTGCCATCAGTGGACAGGAAAACACTGAAGCTTTCTTT; cdr3_aa: CAISGQENTEAFF
clone_size: -; d_call: TRBD2; j_call: TRBJ2-3; v_call: TRBV4-1; cdr3_nt: TGCGCCAGCAGCCACAGTAGCGGGGGCCGCAGTCAATATACGCAGTATTTT; cdr3_aa: CASSHSSGGRSQYTQYF
clone_size: -; d_call: -; j_call: TRBJ1-6; v_call: TRBV3-1; cdr3_nt: TGTGCCAGCAGCCATTGGGAACCTAATTCACCCCTCCACTTT; cdr3_aa: CASSHWEPNSPLHF
clone_size: many; d_call: -; j_call: TRBJ2-7; v_call: TRBV28; cdr3_nt: TGTGCCAGCAGTCCGGACCCTAGCGTTCCCCCCCACGAGCAGTACTTC; cdr3_aa: CASSPDPSVPPHEQYF
clone_size: few; d_call: TRBD2; j_call: TRBJ2-3; v_call: TRBV9; cdr3_nt: TGTGCCAGCAGCGTTAACCCGGGACTAGAGACAGATACGCAGTATTTT; cdr3_aa: CASSVNPGLETDTQYF
clone_size: many; d_call: -; j_call: TRBJ2-5; v_call: TRBV4-2; cdr3_nt: TGTGCCAGCAGCCATGGTAACTCTCTCCCCCAGTACTTC; cdr3_aa: CASSHGNSLPQYF
clone_size: many; d_call: -; j_call: TRBJ2-3; v_call: TRBV5-5; cdr3_nt: TGTGCCAGCAGCTTACAACTCATTAGCACAGATACGCAGTATTTT; cdr3_aa: CASSLQLISTDTQYF
clone_size: -; d_call: -; j_call: TRBJ1-3; v_call: TRBV29-1; cdr3_nt: TGCAGCGTTGAAACCAACTCTGGAAACACCATATATTTT; cdr3_aa: CSVETNSGNTIYF
clone_size: -; d_call: -; j_call: TRBJ1-6; v_call: TRBV15; cdr3_nt: TGTGCCACCAGAGATCGTGGACAGAATTCACCCCTCCACTTT; cdr3_aa: CATRDRGQNSPLHF